This TCR beta chain was identified in a study of T cells in Graves' hyperthyroidism and ophthalmopathy. Turning to the study itself: Once the initial diagnosis was made, peripheral blood was obtained before any treatment. Regarding the study as a whole: Ophthalmopathy got predicted by the model a median around six months before its onset.

This clonotype occurred many times. Its matching antigen is unknown. The CDR3 regions of TCR beta were amplified from RNA transcripts. HTBI primers were the set used in a first-round RT-PCR of the TCR CDR3. TCRdb itself ran the multiplex PCR reads through MiXCR, one entry per CDR3 protein. The sample comprises fewer than 400,000 distinct CDR3 sequences, 15% to 18% of which are singletons, and around a quarter rests with the top ten. Those with hyperthyroidism were 18 to 65 years old, newly diagnosed, and ill for under 2 months. Uncontrolled infection, other autoimmune disease, pregnancy and lactation each barred patients from inclusion. V was clipped by 5 bases and J by 8 bases, with 17 bases between them. The germline V gene has CDR1 DFQATT and CDR2 SNEGSKA (reference sequence). The CDR3 spans 13 residues.

The sample taken for sequencing was blood. The chain has TRBV20-1 and TRBJ2-3; D call uncertain. This clonotype was sampled from a young woman with Graves' hyperthyroidism that later progressed to Graves' ophthalmopathy. In DNA, the CDR3 is TGCAGTGCTCCCGGGCGGCTCCCTAGTACGCAGTATTTT. This sequence encodes CSAPGRLPSTQYF.